This TCR beta chain is from a study of PD-1 blockade in classical Hodgkin lymphoma. Across the whole study: Intravenous delivery of nivolumab at 3 mg/kg to patients occurred every 2 weeks.

This clone occurred a few times. Its target is unknown. In every patient, relapse followed autologous stem cell transplantation, while exposure to brentuximab vedotin differed. The assay was immunoSEQ multiplex PCR, and TCRdb's table has in-frame clones only and misses some. This table holds about 97,000 clones, roughly 88% found once. Germline CDR1 and CDR2: LNHDA and SQIVND (reference sequence). There are 15 residues in the CDR3. The V end lost 5 bases, the J end lost 0 bases, and 14 bases lay between the germline ends. Study-level points and caveats: The causes of the repertoire differences, possibly disease activity or prior therapy, remain undefined. At C4D1, TCR diversity had climbed significantly for CD4+ cells, though not for CD8+ cells. Whoever responded completely had baseline diversity much like that seen in newly diagnosed patients.

Source: peripheral blood mononuclear cells (PBMCs), taken at baseline. The origin of this receptor is a human donor with classical Hodgkin lymphoma. J is TRBJ2-7 and V is TRBV19; a possible D gene is TRBD2 (6 bases). The chain's CDR3 is CASSHRRGSSYEQYF. Written as DNA, the CDR3 is TGTGCCAGTAGTCACCGTCGGGGGAGCTCCTACGAGCAGTACTTC.